The next 26 T cell receptor beta chains were all read from a single sample in a study of T-cell reconstitution after alpha-beta-depleted transplantation in children. Unique molecular identifiers were used in preparing the TCRbeta library. Each CDR3 protein is one row after TCRdb ran MiXCR on the PCR reads. The sample lists around 78,000 distinct CDR3 sequences, 6% to 8% seen once, with less than 3% in the top ten. The sample was PBMCs from the stem cell graft donor, taken from the stem cell graft. The source is a human donor who donated a stem cell graft to a child with acute lymphoblastic leukemia.

This clonotype was detected many times. The chain combines TRBV5-6 with TRBJ2-1; tentative D call: TRBD2 (5 bases). CDR3 length: 12 residues. Per germline, CDR1 SGHDT and CDR2 YYEEEE. The V and J ends lost 4 bases and 9 bases respectively, with 11 bases between them. Written as DNA, the CDR3 is TGTGCCAGCAGCCAAATAAGCGGTGAGCAGTTCTTC. Translating gives CASSQISGEQFF.

The chain joins TRBV29-1 to TRBJ2-4; D is perhaps TRBD1 (6 bases). The germline CDR1 and CDR2 sequences are SQVTM and ANQGSEA. V was trimmed by 7 bases and J by 1 base, leaving 17 bases between them. The CDR3 contains 15 residues. CDR3 amino acids: CSGSQGLSAKNIQYF. CDR3 DNA: TGCAGCGGCTCTCAGGGGCTATCGGCCAAAAACATTCAGTACTTC.

This clonotype was recorded at least ten times. This rearrangement joins TRBV6-1 to TRBJ1-6; D gene unclear. With 8 bases removed from V and 5 bases from J, the gap between germline ends came to 10 bases. The germline gives CDR1 MNHNS, CDR2 SASEGT. The CDR3 totals 13 residues. CDR3 amino acids: CASWGGNNSPLHF. As DNA, the CDR3 is TGTGCCAGCTGGGGAGGTAATAATTCACCCCTCCACTTT.

This clonotype has at least ten counts. The V and J genes are TRBV9 and TRBJ2-7, with 9 bases matching TRBD1. J lost 1 base, V lost 4 bases, and 3 bases had no gene match. This CDR3 has 14 amino acids. Germline V gene data show CDR1 as SGDLS and CDR2 as YYNGEE. The CDR3 DNA reads as TGTGCCAGCAGCTTCGGACAGGGGTCCTACGAGCAGTACTTC. Protein: CASSFGQGSYEQYF.

CDR3 nucleotide sequence: TGCGCCAGCAGCCAATCGGGACTAGCGGGCCCCGGGGAGACCCAGTACTTC. It codes for CASSQSGLAGPGETQYF. The chain is built from TRBV4-1 and TRBJ2-5; 12 bases match TRBD2. The CDR3 is 17 amino acids. Germline CDR1 reads MGHRA; CDR2 reads YSYEKL. J lost 5 bases, V lost 2 bases, and 9 bases had no gene match.

Ten or more counts support this clonotype. The rearrangement links TRBV12-3 or TRBV12-4 to TRBJ1-2; tentative D call: TRBD1 (6 bases). V was cut by 6 bases and J by 3 bases, with 14 bases left in between. The CDR3 sequence is 14 residues long. CDR3 DNA: TGTGCCAGCAGCCCAAACAGGGAGGACTATGGCTACACCTTC. This encodes CASSPNREDYGYTF.

This clonotype was counted at least ten times. J is TRBJ2-3 and V is TRBV20-1; D ambiguous. V gave up 1 base and J gave up 1 base, with 15 bases separating them. The CDR3 loop spans 16 amino acids. The germline gives CDR1 DFQATT, CDR2 SNEGSKA (reference sequence). The CDR3 region is CSARASLAPGTDTQYF. The CDR3 bases are TGCAGTGCTAGAGCCTCCCTGGCTCCAGGCACAGATACGCAGTATTTT.

The rearrangement joins TRBV28 to TRBJ2-7, with D uncertain. CDR1 MDHEN and CDR2 SYDVKM come from the germline V gene. The CDR3 is 12 residues long. V lost 5 bases to trimming and J lost 1 base, with 6 bases between them. CDR3 DNA: TGTGCCAGCAGTGGCTTTTCCTACGAGCAGTACTTC. Its protein product is CASSGFSYEQYF.

V usage is TRBV2 and J usage is TRBJ2-7; the D gene is possibly TRBD2 (6 bases). V was shortened by 8 bases and J by 1 base, with 12 bases between the two germline ends. The CDR3 is made up of 13 amino acids. Germline-derived CDR1 and CDR2 are SNHLY and FYNNEI. The CDR3 DNA reads as TGTGCCAGCCCGGGACTGAGATCCTACGAGCAGTACTTC. It codes for CASPGLRSYEQYF.

This clonotype was seen many times. The CDR3 DNA reads as TGTGCCACCAGTCCCTCCTCAGGGGATAAGAAGACCCAGTACTTC. Translation: CATSPSSGDKKTQYF. This chain links TRBV24-1 with TRBJ2-5; TRBD1 is a possible D gene (6 bases). V was trimmed by 6 bases and J by 6 bases, leaving 19 bases between them. The CDR3 length is 15 residues. CDR1 is KGHDR, CDR2 SFDVKD, per germline.

This chain links TRBV20-1 with TRBJ2-3; D may correspond to TRBD1 or TRBD2 (5 bases each). Trimming cost V 8 bases and J 2 bases, with 14 bases left between them. This CDR3 region has 13 residues. Germline V gives CDR1 DFQATT, CDR2 SNEGSKA (reference sequence). The CDR3 region has the DNA TGCAGTTCCGGGACCCCTAACACAGATACGCAGTATTTT. Its protein product is CSSGTPNTDTQYF.

This clonotype was recorded at least ten times. This chain joins TRBV12-3 or TRBV12-4 and TRBJ1-4; D is uncertain. The CDR3 loop spans 15 amino acids. Trimming cost V 5 bases and J 5 bases, with 15 bases left between them. CDR3: CASSANQKSNEKLFF. CDR3 sequence (DNA): TGTGCCAGCAGTGCCAACCAGAAGTCCAATGAAAAACTGTTTTTT.

This clonotype was found many times. The chain recombines TRBV7-9 with TRBJ2-3; D remains unclear. This CDR3 is 15 amino acids long. CDR1 is SEHNR, CDR2 FQNEAQ, per germline (reference sequence). Between the trimmed V and J ends, which lost 4 bases and 6 bases, there was a span of 17 bases. The CDR3 nucleotides read TGTGCCAGCAGCTCCCAGACACATGCTAAGGATACGCAGTATTTT. Protein sequence: CASSSQTHAKDTQYF.

This clonotype appeared once. The chain joins TRBV4-3 to TRBJ2-1; 7 bases fit TRBD2. The V gene end was trimmed by 0 bases and the J gene end by 3 bases; junction bases not matched to a gene: 2. The germline CDR1 and CDR2 sequences are LGHNA and YSLEER. The CDR3 consists of 15 residues. The CDR3 bases are TGCGCCAGCAGCCAAGATGGGGGGGGCTACAATGAGCAGTTCTTC. Protein product: CASSQDGGGYNEQFF.

Many counts were recorded for this clonotype. The V gene is TRBV5-1, the J gene TRBJ1-4; 11 bases agree with TRBD1. Germline assignment: CDR1 SGHRS and CDR2 YFSETQ. This CDR3 spans 16 amino acids. V trimming: 4 bases; J trimming: 8 bases; junction bases outside the gene matches: 10. CDR3: CASSPPPGQGEEKLFF. CDR3 coding DNA: TGCGCCAGCAGCCCCCCCCCGGGACAGGGGGAGGAAAAACTGTTTTTT.

This clonotype was seen repeatedly, ten times or more. CDR3 bases: TGCGCCAGCAGTTATAAGTCTAGCGGAATCTCCAATGAGCAGTTCTTC. This codes for CASSYKSSGISNEQFF. The gene calls are TRBV4-3 and TRBJ2-1, with TRBD2 identical over 7 bases. Germline V CDR1 and CDR2: LGHNA, YSLEER. Unmatched junction bases numbered 14, after V lost 6 bases and J lost 6 bases. The CDR3 runs 16 residues.

This clonotype came up many times. The chain couples TRBV5-1 to TRBJ1-1; no firm D call. The CDR3 loop spans 14 amino acids. Trimming pared 0 bases from V and 1 base from J, leaving 7 bases between. CDR1 is SGHRS, CDR2 YFSETQ, per germline. CDR3 sequence reads: CASSLGPTNTEAFF. The CDR3 nucleotides are TGCGCCAGCAGCTTGGGACCCACGAACACTGAAGCTTTCTTT.

This clonotype was counted many times. The rearrangement joins TRBV7-2 to TRBJ2-1; 12 bases map to TRBD2. V shed 5 bases and J 5 bases; nucleotides not matched to a gene: 16. CDR1 is SGHTA, CDR2 FQGNSA, per germline. This CDR3 region has 19 residues. The CDR3 DNA sequence: TGTGCCAGCAGCCCAAATTCGCTAGCGGGAGGGCCTAAGGACAATGAGCAGTTCTTC. It specifies CASSPNSLAGGPKDNEQFF.

This clonotype appeared a few times. CDR3 sequence reads: CASSGQGGDTQYF. CDR3 DNA sequence: TGTGCCAGCAGTGGGCAGGGAGGAGATACGCAGTATTTT. The chain employs TRBV6-1 and TRBJ2-3, with a possible D match to TRBD2 (6 bases). This CDR3 is 13 amino acids long. V was cut by 4 bases and J by 5 bases, with 10 bases left in between. Germline V gene sequence: CDR1 MNHNS, CDR2 SASEGT.

The count of this clonotype is one. A read error may explain this, as a much larger clone is one base away. V and J are TRBV12-3 or TRBV12-4 and TRBJ2-3; 9 bases agree with TRBD2. The CDR3 loop spans 14 amino acids. The CDR3 DNA reads TGTGCCAGCAGTTTAGTAGCGGGGGCAGATACGCAGAATTTT. Protein product: CASSLVAGADTQNF.

This clonotype has a count of ten or more. The CDR3 coding sequence is TGTGCCAGCAGCCCCGCGGGGCAGGGGACTGAAGCTTTCTTT. It specifies CASSPAGQGTEAFF. The V and J genes are TRBV5-5 and TRBJ1-1, with D perhaps matching TRBD1 (6 bases). Trimming cost V 4 bases and J 5 bases, with 15 bases left between them. The V gene's germline CDR1 is SGHKS and CDR2 YYEKEE (reference sequence). The CDR3 length is 14 residues.

This clonotype was picked up many times. The V and J genes are TRBV12-3 or TRBV12-4 and TRBJ1-1, with TRBD1 identical over 9 bases. J was trimmed by 5 bases and V by 4 bases; bases with no gene match: 11. The CDR3 contains 16 residues. CDR3 sequence (DNA): TGTGCCAGCAGTTCTCAAGAGGGACAGGGAAGAACTGAAGCTTTCTTT. This translates into CASSSQEGQGRTEAFF.

This clonotype was observed a handful of times. The chain employs TRBV4-1 and TRBJ2-3; 8 nucleotides match TRBD1. Germline V gives CDR1 MGHRA, CDR2 YSYEKL. V lost 5 bases, J lost 2 bases, and 6 bases stayed unmatched. The CDR3 runs to 15 residues. DNA for the CDR3: TGCGCCAGCAGCTTTCGACAGGGGTACACAGATACGCAGTATTTT. It encodes CASSFRQGYTDTQYF.

This clonotype was counted many times. CDR3 loop: CASSLTTGAGYNEQFF. Here the CDR3 DNA reads TGTGCCAGCAGCCTTACTACAGGGGCTGGCTACAATGAGCAGTTCTTC. V and J are TRBV7-3 and TRBJ2-1; 7 nucleotides line up with TRBD1. Germline values: CDR1 SGHTA, CDR2 FQGTGA. The junction had 10 bases not matched to a gene; V was cut back by 5 bases and J by 3 bases. CDR3 length equals 16 residues.

As concerns this clonotype: This may come from a read error, since a much larger clone is one base off. The rearrangement uses TRBV9 and TRBJ2-1; D possibly matches TRBD1 or TRBD2 (6 bases each). V lost 4 bases, J lost 4 bases, and 27 bases lay in between. CDR3 length: 19 amino acids. Germline CDR1 reads SGDLS; CDR2 reads YYNGEE. CDR3 amino acids: CASSHGVRGTLAAYNEQFF. In DNA, the CDR3 is TGTGCCAGCAGCCATGGCGTCAGGGGTACACTAGCTGCATACAATGAGCAGTTCTTC.

This clonotype was counted ten times or more. The chain is built from TRBV6-5 and TRBJ1-4; the D is unclear. The CDR3 is made up of 13 amino acids. The V and J ends lost 2 bases and 5 bases respectively, with 6 bases between them. The V gene's germline CDR1 is MNHEY and CDR2 SVGAGI. CDR3 protein: CASSYGGNEKLFF. The CDR3 DNA sequence: TGTGCCAGCAGTTACGGAGGGAATGAAAAACTGTTTTTT.